The rows below give T cell receptor beta chains drawn from one sample of a study of PD-L1 blockade in urothelial cancer. The protocol was immunoSEQ multiplex PCR, while the TCRdb copy is restricted to in-frame clones and leaves out a portion. The sample contains under 55,000 clones, approximately 87% of which appear only once. This sample comprised PBMCs, obtained around atezolizumab (anti-PD-L1) treatment. These receptors originate from a man aged 35 to 55 with urothelial cancer. Each CDR3 is given with its conserved first and last residue. Each record gives: CDR3 length, D gene, clone size, J gene, V gene, CDR3 DNA, CDR3 protein. The D gene is left open where the match is weak. Expanded clones get a size class; other rows say once, few or many, or leave the size out.

length: 13; D: .; size: .; J: TRBJ1-3; V: TRBV25-1; DNA: TGTGCCAGCAGACAGGGCTCTGGAAACACCATATATTTT; CDR3: CASRQGSGNTIYF
length: 14; D: .; size: few; J: TRBJ2-3; V: TRBV4-2; DNA: TGTGCCAGCAGCCAAGAATTTCAGGGAGATACGCAGTATTTT; CDR3: CASSQEFQGDTQYF
length: 16; D: .; size: .; J: TRBJ1-2; V: TRBV6-5; DNA: TGTGCCAGCAGTTACCGCAGCGCAGGGGCGAACTATGGCTACACCTTC; CDR3: CASSYRSAGANYGYTF
length: 19; D: .; size: .; J: TRBJ2-2; V: TRBV30; DNA: TGTGCCTGGAGAGGGGGAACAAAGGGTGAGGGGTTTCGATCCGGGGAGCTGTTTTTT; CDR3: CAWRGGTKGEGFRSGELFF
length: 16; D: TRBD2; size: .; J: TRBJ2-2; V: TRBV9; DNA: TGTGCCAGCAGCGGGGGGAGCAGCGGGGGCACCGGGGAGCTGTTTTTT; CDR3: CASSGGSSGGTGELFF
length: 14; D: .; size: once; J: TRBJ1-4; V: TRBV14; DNA: TGTGCCAGCAGCCAAGGGCGGATTAATGAAAAACTGTTTTTT; CDR3: CASSQGRINEKLFF
length: 15; D: TRBD2; size: .; J: TRBJ2-1; V: TRBV28; DNA: TGTGCCAGCAGCGCCCTTAGCGGGAGGATGGGCGAGCAGTTCTTC; CDR3: CASSALSGRMGEQFF
length: 13; D: .; size: few; J: TRBJ2-7; V: TRBV19; DNA: TGTGCCAGTAGACGGAGCGCGGCCTACGAGCAGTACTTC; CDR3: CASRRSAAYEQYF
length: 11; D: .; size: .; J: TRBJ1-2; V: TRBV7-2; DNA: TGTGCCAGCAGCTTGGAGACAGGCCACACCTTC; CDR3: CASSLETGHTF
length: 13; D: TRBD1; size: .; J: TRBJ1-2; V: TRBV30; DNA: TGTGCCTGGGCGGGACAGGGGGCTCGTGGCTACACCTTC; CDR3: CAWAGQGARGYTF
length: 13; D: TRBD1; size: .; J: TRBJ1-5; V: TRBV28; DNA: TGTGCCAGCAGGAGGCTAACAGGGGATAGCGAGCATTTT; CDR3: CASRRLTGDSEHF
length: 13; D: .; size: .; J: TRBJ2-3; V: TRBV5-1; DNA: TGCGCCAGCAGCTTGGCAGTCCCAGATACGCAGTATTTT; CDR3: CASSLAVPDTQYF
length: 15; D: .; size: once; J: TRBJ1-3; V: TRBV18; DNA: TGTGCCAGCTCACTTGGGATGGGGCACGGAAACACCATATATTTT; CDR3: CASSLGMGHGNTIYF
length: 15; D: .; size: few; J: TRBJ2-1; V: TRBV2; DNA: TGTGCCAGCAGTGGAGGGGACTTCTTCTACAATGAGCAGTTCTTC; CDR3: CASSGGDFFYNEQFF
length: 14; D: TRBD1; size: .; J: TRBJ1-2; V: TRBV6-5; DNA: TGTGCCAGCGGCACCAAGACAGGGGCCGGGGGCTACACCTTC; CDR3: CASGTKTGAGGYTF
length: 14; D: .; size: once; J: TRBJ2-7; V: TRBV4-1; DNA: TGCGCCAGCAGCCAGACAGGTCCCCCCTACGAGCAGTACTTC; CDR3: CASSQTGPPYEQYF
length: 14; D: TRBD2; size: .; J: TRBJ2-5; V: TRBV4-1; DNA: TGCGCCAGCAGCAAACCTAGCGGGCTAGAGACCCAGTACTTC; CDR3: CASSKPSGLETQYF
length: 19; D: TRBD2; size: .; J: TRBJ2-6; V: TRBV27; DNA: TGTGCCAGCAGTTTATACTCCGGGGGGATAACCTCTGGGGCCAACGTCCTGACTTTC; CDR3: CASSLYSGGITSGANVLTF
length: 14; D: .; size: .; J: TRBJ1-2; V: TRBV10-3; DNA: TGTGCCATCAAACGGACAGACCTTCCCTATGGCTACACCTTC; CDR3: CAIKRTDLPYGYTF
length: 15; D: TRBD2; size: .; J: TRBJ2-7; V: TRBV11-2; DNA: TGTGCCAGCAGCTCTTTAGCGGGGAGCTCCTACGAGCAGTACTTC; CDR3: CASSSLAGSSYEQYF
length: 13; D: TRBD1; size: .; J: TRBJ2-7; V: TRBV27; DNA: TGTGCCAGCAGACGCGACAGGGGCGACGAGCAGTACTTC; CDR3: CASRRDRGDEQYF
length: 13; D: .; size: .; J: TRBJ2-1; V: TRBV5-1; DNA: TGCGCCAGCAGCTTGACTTTTCCCGGGGAGCAGTTCTTC; CDR3: CASSLTFPGEQFF
length: 17; D: .; size: .; J: TRBJ2-2; V: TRBV19; DNA: TGTGCCAGTAGTATAGGGGGGCGAATCGGGGACACCGGGGAGCTGTTTTTT; CDR3: CASSIGGRIGDTGELFF
length: 13; D: .; size: .; J: TRBJ1-1; V: TRBV10-3; DNA: TGTGCCATCAGTGCGCAGGGGAACACTGAAGCTTTCTTT; CDR3: CAISAQGNTEAFF